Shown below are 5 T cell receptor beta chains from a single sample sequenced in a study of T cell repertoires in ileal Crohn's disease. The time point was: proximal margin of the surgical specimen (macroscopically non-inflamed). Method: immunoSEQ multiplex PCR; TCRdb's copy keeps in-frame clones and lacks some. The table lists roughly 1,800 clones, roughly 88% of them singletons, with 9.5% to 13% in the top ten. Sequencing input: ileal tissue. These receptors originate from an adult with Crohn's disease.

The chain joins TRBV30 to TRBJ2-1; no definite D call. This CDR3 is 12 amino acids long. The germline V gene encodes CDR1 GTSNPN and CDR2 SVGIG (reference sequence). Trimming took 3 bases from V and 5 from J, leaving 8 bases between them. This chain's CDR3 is CAWSLGHNEQFF. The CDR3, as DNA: TGTGCCTGGAGCCTAGGTCACAATGAGCAGTTCTTC.

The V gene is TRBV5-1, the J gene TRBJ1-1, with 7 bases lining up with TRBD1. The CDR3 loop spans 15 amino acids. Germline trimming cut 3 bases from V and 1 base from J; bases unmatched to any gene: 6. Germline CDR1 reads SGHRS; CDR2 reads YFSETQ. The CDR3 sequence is CASSSTGSANTEAFF. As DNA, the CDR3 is TGCGCCAGCAGCTCGACAGGGTCGGCGAACACTGAAGCTTTCTTT.

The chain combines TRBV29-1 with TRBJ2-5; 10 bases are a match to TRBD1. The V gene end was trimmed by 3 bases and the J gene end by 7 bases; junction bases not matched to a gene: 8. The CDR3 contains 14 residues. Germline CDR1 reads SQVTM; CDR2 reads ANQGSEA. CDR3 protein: CSVEGDRGGGTQYF. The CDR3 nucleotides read TGCAGCGTTGAGGGGGACAGGGGTGGCGGGACCCAGTACTTC.

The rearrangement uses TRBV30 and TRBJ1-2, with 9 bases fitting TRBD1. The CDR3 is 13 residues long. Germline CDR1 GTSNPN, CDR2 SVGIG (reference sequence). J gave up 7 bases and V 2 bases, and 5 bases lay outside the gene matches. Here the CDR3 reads CAWSRQGVAGYTF. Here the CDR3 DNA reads TGTGCCTGGAGTAGACAGGGGGTGGCTGGCTACACCTTC.

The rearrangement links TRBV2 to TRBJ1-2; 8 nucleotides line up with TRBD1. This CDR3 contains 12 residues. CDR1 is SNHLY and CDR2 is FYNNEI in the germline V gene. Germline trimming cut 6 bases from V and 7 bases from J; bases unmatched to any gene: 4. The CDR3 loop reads CASRAGQGGYTF. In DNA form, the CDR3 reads TGTGCCAGCAGAGCTGGACAGGGTGGCTACACCTTC.